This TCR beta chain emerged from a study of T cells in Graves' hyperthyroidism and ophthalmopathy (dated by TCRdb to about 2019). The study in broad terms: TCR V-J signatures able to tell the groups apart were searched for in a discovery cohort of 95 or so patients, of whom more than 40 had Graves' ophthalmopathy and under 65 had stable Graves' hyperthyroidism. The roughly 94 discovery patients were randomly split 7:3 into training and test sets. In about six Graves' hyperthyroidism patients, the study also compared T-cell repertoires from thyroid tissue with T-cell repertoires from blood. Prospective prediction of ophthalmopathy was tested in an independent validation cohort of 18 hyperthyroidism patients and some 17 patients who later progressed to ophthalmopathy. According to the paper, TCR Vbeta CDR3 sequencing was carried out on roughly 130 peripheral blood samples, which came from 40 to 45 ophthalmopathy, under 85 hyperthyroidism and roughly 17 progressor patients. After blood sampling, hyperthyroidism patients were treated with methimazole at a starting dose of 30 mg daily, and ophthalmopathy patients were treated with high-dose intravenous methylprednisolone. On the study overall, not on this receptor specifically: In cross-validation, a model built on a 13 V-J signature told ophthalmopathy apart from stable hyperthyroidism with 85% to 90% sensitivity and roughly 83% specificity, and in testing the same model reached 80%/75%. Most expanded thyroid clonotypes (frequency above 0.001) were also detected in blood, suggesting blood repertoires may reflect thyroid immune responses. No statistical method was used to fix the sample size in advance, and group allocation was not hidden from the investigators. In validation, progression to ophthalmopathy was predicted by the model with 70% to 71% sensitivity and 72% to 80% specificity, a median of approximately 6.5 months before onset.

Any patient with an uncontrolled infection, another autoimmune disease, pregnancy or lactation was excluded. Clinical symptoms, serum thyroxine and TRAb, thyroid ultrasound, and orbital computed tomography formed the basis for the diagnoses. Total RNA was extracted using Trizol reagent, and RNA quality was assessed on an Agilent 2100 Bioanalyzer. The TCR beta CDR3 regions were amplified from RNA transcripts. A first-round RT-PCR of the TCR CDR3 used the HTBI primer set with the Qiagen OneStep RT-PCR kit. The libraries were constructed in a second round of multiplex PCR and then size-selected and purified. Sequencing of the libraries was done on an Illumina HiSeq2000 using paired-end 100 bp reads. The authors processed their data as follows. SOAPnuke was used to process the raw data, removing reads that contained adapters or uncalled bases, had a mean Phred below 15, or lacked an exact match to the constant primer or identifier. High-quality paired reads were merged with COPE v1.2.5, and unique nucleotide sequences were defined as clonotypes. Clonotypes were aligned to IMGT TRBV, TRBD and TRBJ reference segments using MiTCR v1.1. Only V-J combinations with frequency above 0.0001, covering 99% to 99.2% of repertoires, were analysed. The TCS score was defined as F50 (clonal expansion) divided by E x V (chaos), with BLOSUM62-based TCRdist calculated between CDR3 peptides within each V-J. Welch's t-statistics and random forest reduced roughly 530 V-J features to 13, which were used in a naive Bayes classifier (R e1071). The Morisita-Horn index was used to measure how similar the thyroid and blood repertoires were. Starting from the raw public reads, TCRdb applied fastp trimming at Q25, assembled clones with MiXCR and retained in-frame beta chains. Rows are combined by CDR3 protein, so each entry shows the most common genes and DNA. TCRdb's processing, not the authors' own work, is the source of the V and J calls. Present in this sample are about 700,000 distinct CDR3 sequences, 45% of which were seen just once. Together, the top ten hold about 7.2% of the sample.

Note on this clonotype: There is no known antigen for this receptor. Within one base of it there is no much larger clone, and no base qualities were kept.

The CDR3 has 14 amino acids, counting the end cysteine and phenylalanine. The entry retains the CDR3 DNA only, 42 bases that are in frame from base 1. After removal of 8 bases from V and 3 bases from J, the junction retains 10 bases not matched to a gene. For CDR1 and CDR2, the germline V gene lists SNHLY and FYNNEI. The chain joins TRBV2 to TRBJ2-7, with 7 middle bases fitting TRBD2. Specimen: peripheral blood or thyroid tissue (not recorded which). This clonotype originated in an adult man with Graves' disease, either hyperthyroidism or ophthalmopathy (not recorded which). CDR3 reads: CASLGGRAGYEQYF. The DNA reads TGTGCCAGCTTAGGAGGGAGGGCCGGCTACGAGCAGTACTTC.